This record concerns one TCR beta chain sequence. This entry is derived from a study of T cell changes during pregnancy in multiple sclerosis. Method: immunoSEQ multiplex PCR; TCRdb's copy keeps in-frame clones and lacks some. Of about 50,000 clones listed, approximately 92% were seen once; the top ten hold approximately 0.5%. The CDR3 is 17 residues long. V shed 4 bases, J shed 7 bases, and the junction held 12 bases outside the gene matches. Per germline, CDR1 SGHTA and CDR2 FQGTGA. This clonotype originated in a female donor with multiple sclerosis, enrolled in a pregnancy study. The chain employs TRBV7-3 and TRBJ2-1, with 11 positions matching TRBD2. Specimen: CD4+ T cells from peripheral blood mononuclear cells, collected after pregnancy. CDR3 sequence: CASSWSSPGLAVNEQFF. The CDR3 DNA sequence: TGTGCCAGCAGCTGGAGTTCCCCGGGACTAGCGGTAAATGAGCAGTTCTTC.